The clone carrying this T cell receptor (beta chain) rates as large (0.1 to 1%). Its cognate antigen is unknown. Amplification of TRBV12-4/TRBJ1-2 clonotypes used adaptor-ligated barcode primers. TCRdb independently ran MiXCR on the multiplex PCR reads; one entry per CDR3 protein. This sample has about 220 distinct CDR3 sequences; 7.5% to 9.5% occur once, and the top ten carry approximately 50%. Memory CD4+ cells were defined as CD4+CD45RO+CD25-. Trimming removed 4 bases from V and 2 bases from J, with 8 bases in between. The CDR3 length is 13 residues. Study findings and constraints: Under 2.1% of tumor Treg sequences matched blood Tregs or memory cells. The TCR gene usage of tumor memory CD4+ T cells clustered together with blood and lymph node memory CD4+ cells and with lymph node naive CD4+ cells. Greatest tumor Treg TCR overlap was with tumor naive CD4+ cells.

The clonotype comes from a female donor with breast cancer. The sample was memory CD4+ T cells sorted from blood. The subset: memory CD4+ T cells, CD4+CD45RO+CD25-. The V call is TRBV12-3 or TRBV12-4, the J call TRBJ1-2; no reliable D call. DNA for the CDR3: TGTGCCAGCAGTTCCCCAGGAAACTATGGCTACACCTTC. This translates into CASSSPGNYGYTF.